Shown below are 10 T cell receptor beta chains from a single sample sequenced in a study of OX40 agonist ivuxolimab in advanced cancers. Repertoires were generated with immunoSEQ multiplex PCR, while TCRdb's copy carries only in-frame clones and drops some. The data hold roughly 100,000 clones, with roughly 89% observed a single time. The specimen was CD4+ or CD8+ T cells sorted from blood, collected in a trial of the OX40 agonist ivuxolimab. The origin of the receptors is an adult with an advanced solid tumor such as melanoma, head and neck, liver or kidney cancer.

The V call is TRBV30, the J call TRBJ1-1; a possible D gene is TRBD1 (5 bases). Trimming removed 5 bases at V and 0 bases at J, with 16 bases between. The CDR3 totals 15 residues. The germline CDR1 and CDR2 sequences are GTSNPN and SVGIG (reference sequence). CDR3 nucleotide sequence: TGTGCCTGGGGGGCGAAGGGACGGTTGAACACTGAAGCTTTCTTT. Translating gives CAWGAKGRLNTEAFF.

The chain carries TRBV15 and TRBJ2-1, with D perhaps matching TRBD2 (5 bases). V shed 3 bases and J shed 0 bases, with 12 bases lying between them. This CDR3 spans 16 amino acids. Germline V CDR1 and CDR2: LNHNV, YYDKDF (reference sequence). CDR3 sequence: CATSREPGSSYNEQFF. The CDR3 DNA reads TGTGCCACCAGCAGGGAACCGGGAAGCTCCTACAATGAGCAGTTCTTC.

The chain joins TRBV10-3 to TRBJ1-2; D remains unclear. V lost 0 bases, J lost 5 bases, and 10 bases lay in between. This CDR3 contains 14 residues. Germline V lookup: CDR1 ENHRY, CDR2 SYGVKD. CDR3 nucleotide sequence: TGTGCCATCAGTGAGTCTGGTGAATTGTATGGCTACACCTTC. Its protein is CAISESGELYGYTF.

The chain joins TRBV19 to TRBJ2-2; 7 positions match TRBD1. Germline V CDR1 and CDR2: LNHDA, SQIVND (reference sequence). The CDR3 runs to 16 residues. V lost 7 bases to trimming and J lost 3 bases; unmatched junction nucleotides: 11. CDR3 loop: CASISYRGRDTGELFF. The CDR3 bases are TGTGCCAGTATAAGTTACAGGGGAAGAGACACCGGGGAGCTGTTTTTT.

The V gene is TRBV5-1, the J gene TRBJ1-6; D is perhaps TRBD1 (6 bases). This CDR3 is 17 amino acids long. CDR1 and CDR2 from the germline V gene are SGHRS and YFSETQ. Trimming pared 4 bases from V and 7 bases from J, leaving 21 bases between. This CDR3 reads CASSLVPTQGANSPLHF. CDR3 DNA sequence: TGCGCCAGCAGCCTCGTGCCTACACAGGGCGCAAATTCACCCCTCCACTTT. Using reference TRBV5-1 and TRBJ1-6 for the parts outside the CDR3, the full variable domain is KAGVTQTPRYLIKTRGQQVTLSCSPISGHRSVSWYQQTPGQGLQFLFEYFSETQRNKGNFPGRFSGRQFSNSRSEMNVSTLELGDSALYLCASSLVPTQGANSPLHFGNGTRLTVT.

V gene TRBV5-1 combines with J gene TRBJ2-5; no clear D. This CDR3 is built from 14 residues. Germline CDR1 and CDR2: SGHRS and YFSETQ. Deletions cut 6 bases from V and 0 bases from J, with 12 bases between. Here the CDR3 reads CASTPLGYQETQYF. For the CDR3, the DNA is TGCGCCAGCACTCCCTTAGGGTACCAAGAGACCCAGTACTTC.

V and J are TRBV18 and TRBJ2-7; the D is unclear. CDR1 is KGHSH and CDR2 is LQKENI in the germline V gene. The CDR3 is 16 amino acids. V dropped 2 bases and J dropped 3 bases, with 17 bases sitting between them. CDR3 sequence reads: CASSPLAGDILYEQYF. As DNA, the CDR3 is TGTGCCAGCTCACCATTAGCAGGAGACATTCTCTACGAGCAGTACTTC.

This rearrangement joins TRBV18 to TRBJ1-2; D perhaps matches TRBD1 (5 bases). This CDR3 comprises 13 residues. Per the germline V gene, CDR1 is KGHSH and CDR2 is LQKENI. Trimming cost V 8 bases and J 3 bases, with 13 bases left between them. In DNA form, the CDR3 reads TGTGCCAGCGCGCCAGGGTCGGACTATGGCTACACCTTC. It yields the protein CASAPGSDYGYTF.

V usage is TRBV19 and J usage is TRBJ1-1; D may be TRBD1 (5 bases). The CDR3 has 15 residues. Between the trimmed V and J ends, which lost 6 bases and 4 bases, there was a span of 18 bases. Germline V CDR1 and CDR2: LNHDA, SQIVND (reference sequence). CDR3 in DNA: TGTGCCAGTAGGAGGGACGAAACGGGTCGCACTGAAGCTTTCTTT. Residues: CASRRDETGRTEAFF.

This clone was picked up one time. The chain has TRBV28 and TRBJ2-5; 7 bases match TRBD1. Germline V gene sequence: CDR1 MDHEN, CDR2 SYDVKM. The length of the CDR3 is 15 residues. V gave up 2 bases and J gave up 3 bases; unmatched junction bases: 6. CDR3 protein: CASSLLSTGEETQYF. DNA of the CDR3: TGTGCCAGCAGTTTACTCTCCACAGGGGAAGAGACCCAGTACTTC.